This is a list of T cell receptor beta chains from one sample in a study of cytomegalovirus exposure and HLA in healthy donors. Method: immunoSEQ multiplex PCR; TCRdb's copy keeps in-frame clones and lacks some. Here the sample spans about 160,000 clones, around 85% being singletons. The sequenced sample consisted of PBMCs. The receptors were gathered from a woman aged 25 to 39 in good health and CMV-seronegative. The CDR3 runs from the conserved cysteine through the conserved F or W. D genes are given only for firm matches. The listing skips clone size in some rows; elsewhere it reads once, few, many or a size class.

j_gene | abundance | d_gene | v_gene | CDR3aa | CDR3nt
TRBJ2-5 | NA | NA | TRBV4-2 | CASSQRASEQETQYF | TGTGCCAGCAGCCAAAGGGCTAGCGAACAAGAGACCCAGTACTTC
TRBJ2-7 | NA | NA | TRBV20-1 | CSARTPYEQYF | TGCAGTGCTCGGACTCCTTACGAGCAGTACTTC
TRBJ2-5 | NA | NA | TRBV19 | CASSIDGGIETQYF | TGTGCCAGTAGTATAGATGGGGGGATAGAGACCCAGTACTTC
TRBJ2-7 | NA | NA | TRBV11-2 | CASSLAGRELYF | TGTGCCAGCAGCTTGGCCGGACGCGAACTGTACTTC
TRBJ2-1 | NA | NA | TRBV5-6 | CASTPLSGARGLNEQFF | TGTGCCAGCACCCCTCTTTCCGGGGCCCGGGGCCTTAATGAGCAGTTCTTC
TRBJ2-7 | NA | TRBD2 | TRBV5-4 | CASSLARGGSSYEQYF | TGTGCCAGCAGCTTGGCCCGGGGCGGGAGCTCCTACGAGCAGTACTTC
TRBJ2-7 | NA | TRBD1 | TRBV7-8 | CASSRTDRNHEQYF | TGTGCCAGCAGCCGAACGGACAGGAACCACGAGCAGTACTTC
TRBJ2-1 | NA | TRBD2 | TRBV2 | CASSKLAGYYNEQFF | TGTGCCAGCTCCAAACTAGCGGGATATTACAATGAGCAGTTCTTC
TRBJ2-2 | few | TRBD2 | TRBV12-5 | CASGLVLAGTPGELFF | TGTGCTAGTGGTTTGGTACTAGCGGGAACTCCTGGGGAGCTGTTTTTT
TRBJ2-3 | once | TRBD2 | TRBV19 | CASSVASGITDTQYF | TGTGCCAGTAGTGTGGCTAGCGGGATTACAGATACGCAGTATTTT
TRBJ2-5 | NA | TRBD1 | TRBV5-8 | CASSLGTGIGETQYF | TGTGCCAGCAGCTTGGGGACAGGGATTGGGGAGACCCAGTACTTC
TRBJ1-2 | few | NA | TRBV9 | CASSDRYNYGYTF | TGTGCCAGCAGCGACAGGTACAACTATGGCTACACCTTC
TRBJ1-3 | NA | NA | TRBV5-6 | CASSLASAGNTIYF | TGTGCCAGCAGCTTGGCGTCAGCAGGAAACACCATATATTTT